The entry below describes one TCR beta chain. These data originate in a study of blood T cell repertoires in COVID-19. Study-level background: Whether acute or convalescent, the COVID-19 samples came from the United States, Italy and Spain. T cells, B-cell-depleted T cells, or PBMCs provided the cDNA or gDNA that served as material.

J was trimmed by 2 bases and V by 5 bases; bases with no gene match: 8. CDR1 SGHRS and CDR2 YFSETQ come from the germline V gene. This CDR3 spans 16 amino acids. Authors' data handling: Estimation of nucleated cell counts relied on the amplification of reference gene primers. Sequenced by immunoSEQ multiplex PCR; TCRdb stores in-frame clones only, minus some. For V, J and clone size, that table is used; D and trimming come from the DNA. This sample carries about 110,000 clones, about nine tenths of them seen once, and the ten largest clones take under 2.5%. This clonotype originated in a human donor in a cohort sampled during active COVID-19. Specimen: peripheral blood. The chain has TRBV5-1 and TRBJ2-3; 10 bases match TRBD2. CDR3 nucleotides: TGCGCCAGCAGTTTCGGGACTAGCGTTCTCACAGATACGCAGTATTTT. Protein: CASSFGTSVLTDTQYF.